The 3 T cell receptor beta chains below were found in one sample sequenced in a study of shared clonotypes between healthy human individuals. Method: immunoSEQ multiplex PCR; TCRdb's copy keeps in-frame clones and lacks some. The data show 2.3 million or so clones, about 92% seen once. Sequenced material: naive CD4+ T cells from PBMCs. Subset noted: CD45RA+ positively selected. The receptors originated from a man younger than 35 in good health. Some clones in this sample may be carry-over from other donors' samples.

The chain has TRBV5-6 and TRBJ2-7, with TRBD1 identical over 10 bases. This CDR3 has 14 amino acids. The junction had 6 bases not matched to a gene; V was cut back by 4 bases and J by 5 bases. Per the germline V gene, CDR1 is SGHDT and CDR2 is YYEEEE. CDR3 DNA: TGTGCCAGCAGCCGGGACAGGGGAGGAGACGAGCAGTACTTC. Amino acids: CASSRDRGGDEQYF. Together with reference TRBV5-6 and TRBJ2-7, the CDR3 gives the full variable domain: DAGVTQSPTHLIKTRGQQVTLRCSPKSGHDTVSWYQQALGQGPQFIFQYYEEEERQRGNFPDRFSGHQFPNYSSELNVNALLLGDSALYLCASSRDRGGDEQYFGPGTRLTVT.

V is TRBV4-1 and J is TRBJ1-4, with TRBD1 matching 9 bases. Losses at the gene ends were 1 base for V and 5 bases for J; bases not matched to a gene: 5. CDR1 is MGHRA, CDR2 YSYEKL, per germline. This CDR3 has 16 residues. CDR3 residues: CASSQGYRGPNEKLFF. CDR3 DNA: TGCGCCAGCAGCCAAGGGTACAGGGGGCCCAATGAAAAACTGTTTTTT.

V is TRBV28 and J is TRBJ2-7; D may be TRBD1 (5 bases). CDR3 size: 13 residues. Germline-derived CDR1 and CDR2 are MDHEN and SYDVKM. V was shortened by 5 bases and J by 2 bases, with 10 bases between the two germline ends. This chain's CDR3 is CASSGHGPYEQYF. CDR3 in DNA: TGTGCCAGCAGTGGACACGGGCCCTACGAGCAGTACTTC.